These T cell receptor beta chains were read from a single sample in a study of graft-versus-host responses after intestinal transplantation. These receptors' antigens are unknown. The repertoire was sequenced with immunoSEQ multiplex PCR; TCRdb's copy has only in-frame clones and lacks some. Among tens of thousands of clones listed, about 91% were seen once. Specimen: unstimulated CD8+ T cells sorted from spleen or lymph node cells, collected before intestinal transplant. The origin of the receptors is a human donor who received an intestinal transplant. Both conserved end residues are part of each CDR3. D genes are given only for firm matches. Some rows have no size entry. The others give once, few or many, or a class for an expanded clone.

j_call | v_call | clone_size | d_call | cdr3_aa | cdr3_nt
TRBJ2-3 | TRBV4-3 | NA | TRBD2 | CASSQVVAGSSTDTQYF | TGCGCCAGCAGCCAAGTAGTAGCGGGCTCTAGCACAGATACGCAGTATTTT
TRBJ1-1 | TRBV4-3 | NA | TRBD1 | CASSQRQGGTEAFF | TGCGCCAGCAGCCAGAGACAGGGGGGCACTGAAGCTTTCTTT
TRBJ2-7 | TRBV7-2 | NA | TRBD2 | CASSLTSGHKYF | TGTGCCAGCAGCTTAACTAGCGGGCACAAGTACTTC
TRBJ1-2 | TRBV5-1 | NA | NA | CASSFGANYGYTF | TGCGCCAGCAGCTTCGGAGCAAACTATGGCTACACCTTC
TRBJ2-1 | TRBV7-6 | NA | TRBD2 | CASSLGASGTYNEQFF | TGTGCCAGCAGCTTAGGGGCTAGCGGGACCTACAATGAGCAGTTCTTC
TRBJ1-1 | TRBV30 | NA | NA | CAWTEITETNTEAFF | TGTGCCTGGACCGAAATCACAGAGACGAACACTGAAGCTTTCTTT
TRBJ2-7 | TRBV7-2 | NA | TRBD2 | CASSPRTSGAYEQYF | TGTGCCAGCAGCCCCCGGACTAGCGGGGCGTACGAGCAGTACTTC
TRBJ1-6 | TRBV5-8 | NA | NA | CASSLGQVELNSPLHF | TGTGCCAGCAGCCTGGGGCAGGTTGAGCTGAATTCACCCCTCCACTTT
TRBJ2-1 | TRBV19 | NA | TRBD2 | CASKIDSGSSYNEQFF | TGTGCCAGTAAAATTGATAGCGGGAGCTCCTACAATGAGCAGTTCTTC
TRBJ2-7 | TRBV28 | NA | NA | CASSLPRSGEDSYEQYF | TGTGCCAGCAGTCTCCCCCGCTCGGGAGAAGACTCCTACGAGCAGTACTTC
TRBJ1-2 | TRBV6-6 | once | NA | CASSYEGASDGYTF | TGTGCCAGCAGTTACGAAGGGGCTTCGGATGGCTACACCTTC
TRBJ2-3 | TRBV15 | NA | NA | CATSRVPEVADTQYF | TGTGCCACCAGCAGAGTCCCGGAGGTGGCAGATACGCAGTATTTT
TRBJ1-2 | TRBV6-5 | NA | TRBD1 | CASSPQGQGALGYTF | TGTGCCAGCAGCCCCCAAGGACAGGGGGCTCTTGGCTACACCTTC
TRBJ1-1 | TRBV6-6 | NA | NA | CASSYGILNTEAFF | TGTGCCAGCAGTTACGGCATTCTGAACACTGAAGCTTTCTTT
TRBJ2-1 | TRBV4-1 | NA | TRBD1 | CASSPGTGYNEQFF | TGCGCCAGCAGTCCCGGGACAGGTTACAATGAGCAGTTCTTC
TRBJ1-4 | TRBV25-1 | NA | NA | CASSELRTDHEKLFF | TGTGCCAGCAGTGAATTGAGGACAGACCATGAAAAACTGTTTTTT
TRBJ1-5 | TRBV7-9 | NA | NA | CASSEDSGPQHF | TGTGCCAGCAGCGAGGACTCGGGGCCCCAGCATTTT
TRBJ2-3 | TRBV7-5 | NA | NA | CVRSRQTSGISTDTQYF | TGTGTCAGAAGCCGACAGACTAGCGGGATTAGCACAGATACGCAGTATTTT
TRBJ1-4 | TRBV6-1 | NA | NA | CASSEVAGPTNEKLFF | TGTGCCAGCAGTGAAGTCGCAGGGCCAACTAATGAAAAACTGTTTTTT
TRBJ2-2 | TRBV11-2 | NA | NA | CASTEGGAGNTGELFF | TGTGCCAGCACCGAAGGGGGGGCAGGGAACACCGGGGAGCTGTTTTTT
TRBJ2-2 | TRBV5-6 | NA | TRBD2 | CASSHGGAGELFF | TGTGCCAGCAGCCACGGGGGGGCCGGGGAGCTGTTTTTT
TRBJ1-5 | TRBV6-1 | NA | TRBD1 | CASSGLTGRGQPQHF | TGTGCCAGCAGCGGTTTGACAGGGCGCGGTCAGCCCCAGCATTTT
TRBJ1-1 | TRBV7-9 | NA | NA | CASSSPSMGGPTEAFF | TGTGCCAGCAGTTCCCCCTCGATGGGGGGGCCCACTGAAGCTTTCTTT
TRBJ2-1 | TRBV27 | NA | TRBD2 | CASSLGLAGNEQFF | TGTGCCAGCAGTCTGGGACTAGCGGGCAATGAGCAGTTCTTC
TRBJ2-2 | TRBV5-6 | NA | TRBD2 | CASSGTTYSNTGELFF | TGTGCCAGCAGCGGGACTACTTATTCGAACACCGGGGAGCTGTTTTTT
TRBJ2-7 | TRBV30 | NA | TRBD1 | CAWMGTASYEQYF | TGTGCCTGGATGGGGACAGCGTCCTACGAGCAGTACTTC
TRBJ2-7 | TRBV4-1 | NA | TRBD1 | CASSQAPDRGLREQYF | TGCGCCAGCAGCCAAGCCCCGGACAGGGGGCTTCGGGAGCAGTACTTC
TRBJ2-7 | TRBV30 | NA | TRBD2 | CAWSGISGGPPYEQYF | TGTGCCTGGAGTGGGATTAGCGGGGGACCTCCCTACGAGCAGTACTTC
TRBJ2-1 | TRBV19 | NA | TRBD1 | CASSARTGDEQFF | TGTGCCAGTAGTGCCCGGACAGGGGATGAGCAGTTCTTC
TRBJ2-4 | TRBV11-2 | once | NA | CASSLPGLKNIQYF | TGTGCCAGCAGCTTACCCGGACTTAAAAACATTCAGTACTTC